This T cell receptor (beta chain) was retrieved from a study of T cells in Graves' hyperthyroidism and ophthalmopathy. Study details: Before treatment of any kind, peripheral blood was taken at initial diagnosis.

The CDR3 contains 14 residues. Germline CDR1 reads SQVTM; CDR2 reads ANQGSEA. The V end was cut by 1 base, the J end by 0 bases, with 8 bases between. Under 3 months was the duration of disease in ophthalmopathy patients, who also had a Clinical Activity Score of at least 3 and a NOSPECS grade of at least 4. From RNA transcripts, TCR beta CDR3 regions were amplified. With the HTBI primer set, the TCR CDR3 went through a first round of RT-PCR. TCRdb re-analysed the multiplex PCR reads in MiXCR, keeping a single row per CDR3 protein. The sample yields about 530,000 distinct CDR3 sequences, roughly 18% seen once.

The clonotype comes from a woman under 30 with Graves' ophthalmopathy. Sequenced material: blood. This chain connects TRBV29-1 to TRBJ2-3; perhaps TRBD2 as D (5 bases). CDR3 sequence: CSVEARTSTDTQYF. The CDR3 nucleotides are TGCAGCGTTGAAGCTCGGACTAGCACAGATACGCAGTATTTT.